This T cell receptor beta chain is from a study of identical twins. CDR3 length: 17 amino acids. V lost 7 bases to trimming and J lost 0 bases, with 19 bases between them. Unique molecular identifiers were present on the cDNA, and a universal primer site came from template switching. MiXCR, applied by TCRdb to the 5' RACE reads, yields one record per CDR3 protein. The table lists about 530,000 distinct CDR3 sequences, 13% to 15% of them singletons. These data also featured in a second study, about yellow fever vaccine responses in identical twins.

The sequence derives from a woman aged 18-29 years in good health. Sample: CD4+ T cells sorted from blood. V gene TRBV12-3 or TRBV12-4 combines with J gene TRBJ2-4; D unclear. CDR3 sequence (DNA): TGTGCCAGCACCATCTTTCTGGGCTTCCTAGCCAAAAACATTCAGTACTTC. Protein product: CASTIFLGFLAKNIQYF.